Shown below are 22 T cell receptor beta chains from a single sample sequenced in a study of regulatory T cells in long-lasting Graves disease. Construction of the TCR beta libraries employed iRepertoire HTBI primers in conjunction with Arm-PCR of CDR3 regions. TCRdb reanalysed the multiplex PCR reads using MiXCR and keeps one entry per CDR3 protein. The table includes around 250,000 distinct CDR3 sequences, around 20% detected once. Specified time point: newly diagnosed GD, antithyroid drugs for less than 3 months. The TCR library was made from RNA that had been extracted from PBMCs in TRIzol. This material consisted of peripheral blood mononuclear cells (PBMCs), taken at new diagnosis, from a patient treated with antithyroid drugs. These receptors came from a female donor with Graves disease.

This clonotype came up many times. The V call is TRBV7-2, the J call TRBJ1-1, with TRBD1 matching 10 bases. Germline-derived CDR1 and CDR2 are SGHTA and FQGNSA. V dropped 5 bases and J dropped 5; count of bases not matched to a gene: 8. The CDR3 sequence is 15 residues long. The CDR3 reads CASSPQTGGGTEAFF. DNA for the CDR3: TGTGCCAGCAGCCCACAGACAGGGGGCGGAACTGAAGCTTTCTTT.

This clonotype has a count of ten or more. The chain joins TRBV20-1 to TRBJ2-7, with 9 bases fitting TRBD1. CDR3 length equals 12 residues. Trimming removed 6 bases from V and 3 bases from J; junction bases left unmatched: 3. The germline V gene encodes CDR1 DFQATT and CDR2 SNEGSKA (reference sequence). CDR3 sequence: CSARTGDYEQYF. The CDR3 bases are TGCAGTGCCAGGACAGGGGACTACGAGCAGTACTTC.

This clonotype is a singleton in its sample. This chain joins TRBV7-6 and TRBJ2-7; D uncertain. This CDR3 region has 13 residues. The germline CDR1 and CDR2 sequences are SGHVS and FNYEAQ. The V gene lost 5 bases and the J gene lost 3 bases, with 11 bases spanning the gap. CDR3 loop: CASSLSFRYEQYF. In DNA form, the CDR3 reads TGTGCCAGCAGCCTTAGCTTCCGCTACGAGCAGTACTTC. Full variable domain (missing parts from reference TRBV7-6 and TRBJ2-7): GAGVSQSPRYKVTKRGQDVALRCDPISGHVSLYWYRQALGQGPEFLTYFNYEAQQDKSGLPNDRFSAERPEGSISTLTIQRTEQRDSAMYRCASSLSFRYEQYFGPGTRLTVT.

This clonotype was seen at least ten times. The chain uses TRBV29-1 and TRBJ2-5; D gene ambiguous. The V end was cut by 4 bases, the J end by 3 bases, with 9 bases between. The CDR3 is 12 residues long. Germline CDR1 SQVTM, CDR2 ANQGSEA. Written as DNA, the CDR3 is TGCAGCGTTGTAGGGCCCGAAGAGACCCAGTACTTC. This sequence encodes CSVVGPEETQYF.

About this clonotype: This may stem from a read error, because a much larger clone lies one nucleotide away. The V call is TRBV4-2, the J call TRBJ1-1; TRBD1 might be the D (6 bases). Germline lookup yields CDR1 LGHNA and CDR2 YNFKEQ. V lost 4 bases to trimming and J lost 0 bases, with 12 bases between them. This CDR3 has 15 residues. CDR3 amino acids: CASSRGGYMNTEAFF. DNA of the CDR3: TGTGCCAGCAGCCGAGGGGGTTACATGAACACTGAAGCTTTCTTT.

At least ten counts were recorded for this clonotype. This chain joins TRBV6-1 and TRBJ2-7; 9 bases match TRBD1. J was trimmed by 2 bases and V by 6 bases; bases with no gene match: 8. CDR1 is MNHNS, CDR2 SASEGT, per germline. This CDR3 region has 15 residues. CDR3 coding DNA: TGTGCCAGCAGGACGGGGACAGGGAGCCCCTACGAGCAGTACTTC. Its translation is CASRTGTGSPYEQYF.

This clonotype occurred many times. This sequence joins TRBV4-3 and TRBJ2-5; either TRBD1 or TRBD2 may fit D (7 bases each). The CDR3 consists of 17 residues. Trimming stripped 1 base from V and 4 bases from J, with 19 bases between. Germline V CDR1 and CDR2: LGHNA, YSLEER. Here the CDR3 DNA reads TGCGCCAGCAGCCAAGGATCTGCGGGGGCAGGGGGAGAGACCCAGTACTTC. This codes for CASSQGSAGAGGETQYF.

This clonotype occurred once. V gene TRBV28 combines with J gene TRBJ2-1, with unresolved D. The germline V gene encodes CDR1 MDHEN and CDR2 SYDVKM. V lost 1 base, J lost 8 bases, and 12 bases lay in between. This CDR3 has 14 amino acids. DNA for the CDR3: TGTGCCAGCAGTTTATCTGGGCCCCCTGATGAGCAGTTCTTC. It is translated as CASSLSGPPDEQFF.

This clonotype was found many times. V and J are TRBV4-3 and TRBJ2-7; TRBD2 agrees at 7 bases. Trimming cost V 4 bases and J 6 bases; bases outside gene matches: 15. The CDR3 contains 16 residues. CDR1 is LGHNA and CDR2 is YSLEER in the germline V gene. The CDR3 nucleotides are TGCGCCAGCAGCCCCAGGGAGGGCGGTCCCTCCAGCGAGCAGTACTTC. This encodes CASSPREGGPSSEQYF.

The chain couples TRBV11-3 to TRBJ2-3, with 12 bases matching TRBD1. The ends lost 10 bases at V and 6 bases at J; junction bases unmatched: 8. Germline-derived CDR1 and CDR2 are SGHNT and YENEEA. This CDR3 contains 14 residues. CDR3 protein: CATGTGGFRDTQYF. DNA of the CDR3: TGTGCCACTGGGACAGGGGGCTTTAGGGATACGCAGTATTTT.

This clonotype appeared many times. The chain is built from TRBV7-3 and TRBJ1-2; TRBD1 matches at 10 bases. V lost 3 bases to trimming and J lost 8 bases; unmatched junction nucleotides: 12. The CDR3 totals 16 residues. Germline CDR1 SGHTA, CDR2 FQGTGA. Written as DNA, the CDR3 is TGTGCCAGCAGCTTGACTCCAGGACAGGGGGATAACGGCTACACCTTC. This sequence encodes CASSLTPGQGDNGYTF.

At least ten counts were recorded for this clonotype. The chain couples TRBV10-2 to TRBJ2-6; no reliable D call. Per the germline V gene, CDR1 is WSHSY and CDR2 is SAAADI. Trimming shortened V by 1 base and J by 0 bases, and 10 bases separated the two germline ends. The CDR3 length is 17 residues. CDR3 nucleotide sequence: TGCGCCAGCAGTGAGTTGGGTCACAGCTCTGGGGCCAACGTCCTGACTTTC. Amino acids: CASSELGHSSGANVLTF.

This clonotype has more than one count but fewer than ten. The rearrangement uses TRBV3-1 and TRBJ2-5, with D unclear. The CDR3 runs 13 residues. The ends were cut back, 4 bases at V and 3 bases at J, with 9 bases in the middle. The germline V gene encodes CDR1 LGHDT and CDR2 YNNKEL (reference sequence). CDR3 nucleotide sequence: TGTGCCAGCAGCCCACGACCGAAAGAGACCCAGTACTTC. Encoded protein: CASSPRPKETQYF.

Ten or more counts support this clonotype. V is TRBV7-2 and J is TRBJ2-5; D might be TRBD2 (5 bases). The CDR3 consists of 14 residues. The V end was cut by 1 base, the J end by 6 bases, with 12 bases between. Germline-derived CDR1 and CDR2 are SGHTA and FQGNSA. CDR3 in amino acids: CASSLEGSVKTQYF. DNA of the CDR3: TGTGCCAGCAGCTTAGAAGGTAGCGTGAAGACCCAGTACTTC.

This clonotype has a handful of counts. The V and J genes are TRBV6-1 and TRBJ1-1; D remains unclear. The CDR3 is made up of 12 amino acids. Germline CDR1 MNHNS, CDR2 SASEGT. Deletions cut 4 bases from V and 3 bases from J, with 6 bases between. The CDR3 region is CASSVQYTEAFF. CDR3 bases: TGTGCCAGCAGTGTACAGTACACTGAAGCTTTCTTT.

The table lists this clonotype with many counts. This chain connects TRBV20-1 to TRBJ1-5; no reliable D call. Germline loops: CDR1 DFQATT, CDR2 SNEGSKA (reference sequence). The CDR3 covers 14 residues. V lost 3 bases to trimming and J lost 3 bases, with 12 bases between them. CDR3 DNA sequence: TGCAGTGCTAGGACCGGGAGCGACAATCAGCCCCAGCATTTT. Translating gives CSARTGSDNQPQHF.

A note on this clonotype: A read error likely explains this, since a far larger clone differs by one base. The CDR3 coding sequence is TGTGCCAGCAGTAAACCCTCCTACGAGCAGTTCTTC. It codes for CASSKPSYEQFF. The V call is TRBV12-3 or TRBV12-4, the J call TRBJ2-1; D remains ambiguous. V dropped 5 bases and J dropped 10 bases, with 12 bases sitting between them. The length of the CDR3 is 12 residues.

This clonotype was seen repeatedly, ten times or more. Written as DNA, the CDR3 is TGTGCCAGCAGGGAGCGCGGCACTGAAGCTTTCTTT. Encoded protein: CASRERGTEAFF. This chain links TRBV6-1 with TRBJ1-1; D call uncertain. With 6 bases removed from V and 4 bases from J, the gap between germline ends came to 9 bases. The CDR3 loop spans 12 amino acids. Germline V gene data show CDR1 as MNHNS and CDR2 as SASEGT.

The table lists this clonotype with many counts. V is TRBV7-3 and J is TRBJ2-1, with 10 bases that match TRBD2. The J segment lost 4 bases and the V segment lost 2 bases, leaving 8 bases of the junction unmatched. Germline V lookup: CDR1 SGHTA, CDR2 FQGTGA. The CDR3 length is 17 residues. CDR3 sequence reads: CASSLAPETSGYNEQFF. Here the CDR3 DNA reads TGTGCCAGCAGCTTAGCCCCAGAGACTAGCGGGTACAATGAGCAGTTCTTC. Based on the CDR3 plus reference TRBV7-3 and TRBJ2-1, the full variable domain is GAGVSQTPSNKVTEKGKYVELRCDPISGHTALYWYRQSLGQGPEFLIYFQGTGAADDSGLPNDRFFAVRPEGSVSTLKIQRTERGDSAVYLCASSLAPETSGYNEQFFGPGTRLTVL.

This clonotype was recorded at least ten times. This rearrangement joins TRBV28 to TRBJ2-3; D might be TRBD1 or TRBD2, each matching 6 bases. This CDR3 region has 16 residues. V gave up 6 bases and J gave up 1 base, with 17 bases separating them. CDR1 is MDHEN and CDR2 is SYDVKM in the germline V gene. The CDR3 bases are TGTGCCAGCAGCCTCGCTTGGAGGGGGGGCACAGATACGCAGTATTTT. It translates to CASSLAWRGGTDTQYF.

This clonotype was detected many times. One end of the junction is discordant with germline, which a read error may explain. The rearrangement links TRBV7-2 to TRBJ2-1, with TRBD2 identical over 16 bases. Per the germline V gene, CDR1 is SGHTA and CDR2 is FQGNSA. CDR3 length: 16 residues. The CDR3 loop reads CASSLGGLAGGNGQFF. In DNA, the CDR3 is TGTGCCAGCAGCCTTGGGGGACTAGCGGGGGGGAATGGGCAGTTCTTC. Using reference TRBV7-2 and TRBJ2-1 for the parts outside the CDR3, the full variable domain is GAGVSQSPSNKVTEKGKDVELRCDPISGHTALYWYRQSLGQGLEFLIYFQGNSAPDKSGLPSDRFSAERTGGSVSTLTIQRTQQEDSAVYLCASSLGGLAGGNGQFFGPGTRLTVL.

This clonotype was recorded many times. This sequence joins TRBV12-3 or TRBV12-4 and TRBJ1-5; D gene uncertain. The CDR3 is made up of 13 amino acids. The V gene lost 3 bases and the J gene lost 6 bases, with 9 bases spanning the gap. CDR3 sequence: CASSFAGSQPQHF. In DNA form, the CDR3 reads TGTGCCAGCAGTTTCGCGGGAAGTCAGCCCCAGCATTTT.